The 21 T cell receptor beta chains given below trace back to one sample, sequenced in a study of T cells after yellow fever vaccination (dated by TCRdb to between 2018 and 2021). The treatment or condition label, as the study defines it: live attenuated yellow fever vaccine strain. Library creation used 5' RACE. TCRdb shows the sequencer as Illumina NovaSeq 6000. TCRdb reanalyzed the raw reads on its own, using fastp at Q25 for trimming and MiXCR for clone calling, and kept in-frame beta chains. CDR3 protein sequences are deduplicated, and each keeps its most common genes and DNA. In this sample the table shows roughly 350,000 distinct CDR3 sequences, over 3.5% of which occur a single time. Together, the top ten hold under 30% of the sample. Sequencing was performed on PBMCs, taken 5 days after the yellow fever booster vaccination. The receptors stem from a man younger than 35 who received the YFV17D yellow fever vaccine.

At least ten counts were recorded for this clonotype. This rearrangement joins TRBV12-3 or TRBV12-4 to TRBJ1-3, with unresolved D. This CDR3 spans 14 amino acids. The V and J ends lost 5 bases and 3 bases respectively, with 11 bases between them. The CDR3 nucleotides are TGTGCCAGCAGTCCGTCGGCGGGTGGAAACACCATATATTTT. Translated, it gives CASSPSAGGNTIYF.

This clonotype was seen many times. CDR3 DNA: TGCAGCGCCTACAGGGGAGGTGAAGCTTTCTTT. Protein: CSAYRGGEAFF. The chain combines TRBV29-1 with TRBJ1-1; TRBD1 aligns across 7 bases. CDR3 length: 11 residues. The V segment lost 7 bases and the J segment 7 bases; nucleotides outside the gene matches: 6. Germline loops: CDR1 SQVTM, CDR2 ANQGSEA.

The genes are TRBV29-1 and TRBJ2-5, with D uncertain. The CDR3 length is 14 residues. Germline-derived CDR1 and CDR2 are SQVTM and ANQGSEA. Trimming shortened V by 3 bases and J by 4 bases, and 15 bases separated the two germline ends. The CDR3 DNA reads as TGCAGCGTTGAGTCGGATCGGTCCCCAGAGACCCAGTACTTC. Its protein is CSVESDRSPETQYF. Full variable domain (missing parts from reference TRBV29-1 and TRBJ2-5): SAVISQKPSRDICQRGTSLTIQCQVDSQVTMMFWYRQQPGQSLTLIATANQGSEATYESGFVIDKFPISRPNLTFSTLTVSNMSPEDSSIYLCSVESDRSPETQYFGPGTRLLVL.

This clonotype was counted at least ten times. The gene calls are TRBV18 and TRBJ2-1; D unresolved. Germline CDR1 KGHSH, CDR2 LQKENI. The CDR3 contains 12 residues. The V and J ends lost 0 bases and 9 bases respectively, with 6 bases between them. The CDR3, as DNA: TGTGCCAGCTCACCACCCCAACCTGAGCAGTTCTTC. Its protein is CASSPPQPEQFF.

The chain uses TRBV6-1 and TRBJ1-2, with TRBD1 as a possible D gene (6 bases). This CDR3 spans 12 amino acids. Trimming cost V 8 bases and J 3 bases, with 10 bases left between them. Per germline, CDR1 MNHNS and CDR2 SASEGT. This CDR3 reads CASGDIYYGYTF. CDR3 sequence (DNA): TGTGCCAGCGGGGACATATACTATGGCTACACCTTC.

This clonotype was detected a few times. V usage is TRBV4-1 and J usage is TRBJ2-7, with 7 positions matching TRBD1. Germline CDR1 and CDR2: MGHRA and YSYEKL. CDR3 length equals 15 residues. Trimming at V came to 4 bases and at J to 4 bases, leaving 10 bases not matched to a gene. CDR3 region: CASSPHRGRSYEQYF. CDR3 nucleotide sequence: TGCGCCAGCAGCCCTCACAGGGGAAGGTCTTACGAGCAGTACTTC.

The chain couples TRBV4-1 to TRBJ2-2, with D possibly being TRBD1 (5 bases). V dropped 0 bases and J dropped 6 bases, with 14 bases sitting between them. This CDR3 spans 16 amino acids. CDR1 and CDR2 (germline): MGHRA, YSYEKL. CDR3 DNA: TGCGCCAGCAGCCAAGAAGGGGAAGAAGTATCCGGGGAGCTGTTTTTT. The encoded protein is CASSQEGEEVSGELFF.

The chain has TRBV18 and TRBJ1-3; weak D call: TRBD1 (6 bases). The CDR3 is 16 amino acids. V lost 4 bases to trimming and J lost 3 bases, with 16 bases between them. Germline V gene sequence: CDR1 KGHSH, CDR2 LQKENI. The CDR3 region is CASSQTTGAYGNTIYF. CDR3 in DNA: TGTGCCAGCTCACAGACGACAGGCGCTTATGGAAACACCATATATTTT.

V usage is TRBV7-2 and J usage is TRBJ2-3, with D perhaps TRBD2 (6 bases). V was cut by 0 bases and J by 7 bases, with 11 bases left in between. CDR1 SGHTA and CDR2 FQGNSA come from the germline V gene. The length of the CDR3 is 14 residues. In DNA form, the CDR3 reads TGTGCCAGCAGCTTAGCCCCGGGGACTTATACGCAGTATTTT. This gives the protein CASSLAPGTYTQYF.

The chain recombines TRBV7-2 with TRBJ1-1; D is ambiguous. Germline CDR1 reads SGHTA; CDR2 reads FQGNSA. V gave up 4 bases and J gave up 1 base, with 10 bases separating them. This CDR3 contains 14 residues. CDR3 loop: CASSYDASNTEAFF. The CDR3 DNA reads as TGTGCCAGCAGCTACGACGCCTCGAACACTGAAGCTTTCTTT. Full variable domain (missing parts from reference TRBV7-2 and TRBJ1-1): GAGVSQSPSNKVTEKGKDVELRCDPISGHTALYWYRQSLGQGLEFLIYFQGNSAPDKSGLPSDRFSAERTGGSVSTLTIQRTQQEDSAVYLCASSYDASNTEAFFGQGTRLTVV.

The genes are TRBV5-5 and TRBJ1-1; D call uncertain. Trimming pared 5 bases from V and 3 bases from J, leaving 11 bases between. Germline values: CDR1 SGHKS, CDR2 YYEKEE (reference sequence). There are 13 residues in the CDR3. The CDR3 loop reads CASRSGFYTEAFF. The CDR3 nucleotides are TGTGCCAGCAGGTCCGGATTTTACACTGAAGCTTTCTTT.

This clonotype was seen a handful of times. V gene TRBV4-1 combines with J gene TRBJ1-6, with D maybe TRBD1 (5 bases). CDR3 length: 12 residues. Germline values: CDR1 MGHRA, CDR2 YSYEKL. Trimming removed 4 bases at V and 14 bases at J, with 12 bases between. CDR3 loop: CASSLLGGALHF. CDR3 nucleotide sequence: TGCGCCAGCAGCCTCCTGGGAGGGGCCCTCCACTTT.

The CDR3 sequence: CASSYSVTPQTNTGELFF. CDR3 coding DNA: TGTGCCAGCAGTTACTCTGTGACACCACAAACGAACACCGGGGAGCTGTTTTTT. The V call is TRBV6-5, the J call TRBJ2-2; D gene ambiguous. This CDR3 contains 18 residues. V lost 0 bases and J lost 0, with 14 bases in between. Germline CDR1 is MNHEY and CDR2 is SVGAGI.

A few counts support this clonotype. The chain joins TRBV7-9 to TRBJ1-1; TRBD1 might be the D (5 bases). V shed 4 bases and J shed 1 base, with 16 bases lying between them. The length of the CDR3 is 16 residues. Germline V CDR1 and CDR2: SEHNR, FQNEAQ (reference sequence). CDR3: CASSSPFSRGNTEAFF. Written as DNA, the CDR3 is TGTGCCAGCAGCTCCCCCTTTTCTAGGGGGAACACTGAAGCTTTCTTT.

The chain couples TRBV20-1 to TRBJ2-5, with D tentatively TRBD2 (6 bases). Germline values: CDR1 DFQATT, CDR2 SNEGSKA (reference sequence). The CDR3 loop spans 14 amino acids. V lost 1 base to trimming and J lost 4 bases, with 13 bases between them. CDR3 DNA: TGCAGTGCTAGAGGGAGGGGAGCGGGAGAGACCCAGTACTTC. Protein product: CSARGRGAGETQYF.

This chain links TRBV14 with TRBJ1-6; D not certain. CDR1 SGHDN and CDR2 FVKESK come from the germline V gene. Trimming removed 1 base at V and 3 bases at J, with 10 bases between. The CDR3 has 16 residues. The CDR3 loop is CASSQVRGYYNSPLHF. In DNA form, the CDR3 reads TGTGCCAGCAGCCAAGTTCGCGGGTACTATAATTCACCCCTCCACTTT.

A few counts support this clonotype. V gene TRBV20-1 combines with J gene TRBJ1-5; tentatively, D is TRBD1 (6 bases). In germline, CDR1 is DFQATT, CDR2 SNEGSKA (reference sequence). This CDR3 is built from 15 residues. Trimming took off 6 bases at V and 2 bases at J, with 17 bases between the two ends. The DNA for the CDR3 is TGCAGTGCACCCGCTACAGGGAGGGGCAATCAGCCCCAGCATTTT. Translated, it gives CSAPATGRGNQPQHF.

The CDR3 here is CASSSGLTEKLFF. DNA for the CDR3: TGTGCCAGCAGCTCGGGACTAACCGAAAAACTGTTTTTT. The rearrangement links TRBV5-4 to TRBJ1-4; the D gene is possibly TRBD1 (5 bases). There are 13 residues in the CDR3. V was shortened by 3 bases and J by 8 bases, with 11 bases between the two germline ends. Germline V gene data show CDR1 as SGHNT and CDR2 as YYREEE (reference sequence).

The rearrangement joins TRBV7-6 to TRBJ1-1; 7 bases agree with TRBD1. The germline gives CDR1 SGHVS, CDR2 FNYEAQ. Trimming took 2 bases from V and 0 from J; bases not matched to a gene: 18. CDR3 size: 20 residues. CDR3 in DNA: TGTGCCAGCAGCTTAAACTTTAGGGGGCGCAAAGAAGCCATGAACACTGAAGCTTTCTTT. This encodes CASSLNFRGRKEAMNTEAFF.

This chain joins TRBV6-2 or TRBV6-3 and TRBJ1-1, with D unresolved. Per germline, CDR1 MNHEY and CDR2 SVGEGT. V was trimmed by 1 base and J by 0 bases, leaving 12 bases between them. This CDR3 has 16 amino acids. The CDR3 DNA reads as TGTGCCAGCAGTTACTACACCCGACGGGTGAACACTGAAGCTTTCTTT. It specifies CASSYYTRRVNTEAFF.

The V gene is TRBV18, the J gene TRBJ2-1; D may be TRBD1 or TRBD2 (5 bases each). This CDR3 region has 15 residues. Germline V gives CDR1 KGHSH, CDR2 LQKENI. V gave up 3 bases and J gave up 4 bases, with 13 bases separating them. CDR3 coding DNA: TGTGCCAGCTCACCGGGGACCACACGTTACAATGAGCAGTTCTTC. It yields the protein CASSPGTTRYNEQFF.